A single sample gave rise to the 24 T cell receptor beta chains below, sequenced in a study of blood T cells in healthy people across ages (dated by TCRdb to the mid-2010s). Libraries were prepared through 5' RACE. The instrument given in TCRdb is Illumina HiSeq 2500. A second PCR of 7 to 11 cycles was performed with a sample-barcoded 5' primer and a J-beta primer mix. TCRdb handled the public reads itself, with Q25 trimming in fastp and clone calling in MiXCR, and kept productive beta chains. Every CDR3 protein is listed once, alongside the most common genes and DNA of its rows. The sample has around 650,000 distinct CDR3 sequences on record, 35% to 50% of them singletons. The top ten clones comprise around 32% of the sample. The specimen sequenced was blood. These receptors were collected from a man at least 80 years old in good health.

The chain links TRBV2 to TRBJ2-1; unclear D gene. The CDR3 totals 16 residues. The V end was cut by 6 bases, the J end by 0 bases, with 15 bases between. The germline V gene has CDR1 SNHLY and CDR2 FYNNEI. DNA of the CDR3: TGTGCCAGCAGGGGTAAAAGCGCGTACTCCTACAATGAGCAGTTCTTC. This codes for CASRGKSAYSYNEQFF.

This clonotype was counted between two and nine times. The chain links TRBV29-1 to TRBJ1-3; TRBD1 agrees at 9 bases. The junction had 2 bases not matched to a gene; V was cut back by 5 bases and J by 0 bases. The germline gives CDR1 SQVTM, CDR2 ANQGSEA. The CDR3 runs 14 residues. In nucleotides, the CDR3 is TGCAGCGTTAGGGACAGGGTCTCTGGAAACACCATATATTTT. This codes for CSVRDRVSGNTIYF.

The genes are TRBV28 and TRBJ1-4; perhaps TRBD1 as D (5 bases). V was shortened by 2 bases and J by 4 bases, with 8 bases between the two germline ends. This CDR3 region has 14 residues. Germline CDR1 MDHEN, CDR2 SYDVKM. Here the CDR3 DNA reads TGTGCCAGCAGTTTAAATCAGGGTAATGAAAAACTGTTTTTT. Translating gives CASSLNQGNEKLFF. The variable domain in full, with the rest retrieved from reference TRBV28 and TRBJ1-4, is DVKVTQSSRYLVKRTGEKVFLECVQDMDHENMFWYRQDPGLGLRLIYFSYDVKMKEKGDIPEGYSVSREKKERFSLILESASTNQTSMYLCASSLNQGNEKLFFGSGTQLSVL.

On this clonotype: This clone may be a read error of a much larger clone one base away. This chain uses TRBV20-1 with TRBJ2-5, with TRBD2 as a possible D gene (6 bases). CDR1 is DFQATT and CDR2 is SNEGSKA in the germline V gene (reference sequence). V shed 7 bases and J shed 0 bases, with 15 bases lying between them. The CDR3 is 14 amino acids. Here the CDR3 DNA reads TGCAGTGTTGGTGCGGGACGGTACCAAGAGACCCAGTACTTC. Translation gives CSVGAGRYQETQYF.

The chain recombines TRBV6-5 with TRBJ1-1; possibly TRBD1 for D (5 bases). CDR1 is MNHEY, CDR2 SVGAGI, per germline. This CDR3 contains 16 residues. V was clipped by 6 bases and J by 2 bases, with 19 bases between them. DNA for the CDR3: TGTGCCAGCAGGATATTACTCTCTACAGGTAACACTGAAGCTTTCTTT. This encodes CASRILLSTGNTEAFF.

CDR3 region: CASNCSGGAEDTQYF. The CDR3 DNA is TGTGCCAGTAACTGTAGCGGGGGGGCCGAGGATACGCAGTATTTT. This chain joins TRBV9 and TRBJ2-3; TRBD2 matches at 11 bases. The CDR3 length is 15 residues. V lost 8 bases and J lost 6; bases outside the gene matches: 11. CDR1 and CDR2 from the germline V gene are SGDLS and YYNGEE.

This clonotype was recorded a few times. This chain links TRBV27 with TRBJ2-3; 12 bases align to TRBD2. Looked up from germline, CDR1 is MNHEY and CDR2 is SMNVEV (reference sequence). V shed 8 bases and J 0 bases; nucleotides not matched to a gene: 6. The CDR3 has 16 residues. DNA of the CDR3: TGTGCCAGCCGACTAGCGGGAGTACTGAGCACAGATACGCAGTATTTT. This codes for CASRLAGVLSTDTQYF.

This clonotype was counted at least ten times. The rearrangement joins TRBV7-2 to TRBJ2-3; a possible D gene is TRBD1 (5 bases). From germline, CDR1 is SGHTA and CDR2 FQGNSA. V was pared by 2 bases and J by 0 bases, with 15 bases between. This CDR3 has 17 amino acids. The CDR3 protein is CASSLRSKGKSTDTQYF. The CDR3 DNA reads TGTGCCAGCAGCTTAAGGTCGAAGGGGAAAAGCACAGATACGCAGTATTTT.

The sample holds a few counts of this clonotype. V is TRBV7-2 and J is TRBJ1-1; D is ambiguous. This CDR3 comprises 13 residues. Trimming removed 1 base from V and 6 bases from J, with 9 bases in between. CDR1 is SGHTA and CDR2 is FQGNSA in the germline V gene. This chain's CDR3 is CASSLDFLSEAFF. The CDR3 region has the DNA TGTGCCAGCAGCTTAGATTTTTTGTCTGAAGCTTTCTTT.

The chain links TRBV6-2 or TRBV6-3 to TRBJ1-5; 7 nucleotides match TRBD1. The V gene's germline CDR1 is MNHEY and CDR2 SVGEGT. Trimming at V came to 6 bases and at J to 4 bases, leaving 9 bases not matched to a gene. The CDR3 totals 15 residues. CDR3 DNA: TGTGCCAGCAGCCCAGGGGGGGCTGCTAATCAGCCCCAGCATTTT. Amino acid sequence: CASSPGGAANQPQHF.

CDR3 DNA sequence: TGCGCCAGCAGTGGGGGCAGGAACGCGAACACCGGGGAGCTGTTTTTT. Translating gives CASSGGRNANTGELFF. This rearrangement joins TRBV5-1 to TRBJ2-2, with a tentative D call TRBD1 (6 bases). Germline V gives CDR1 SGHRS, CDR2 YFSETQ. V was trimmed by 5 bases and J by 0 bases, leaving 14 bases between them. The CDR3 has 16 residues.

In regard to this clonotype: This sequence may be a read error, since a much larger clone differs from it by one base. The V gene is TRBV20-1, the J gene TRBJ2-1; 10 nucleotides agree with TRBD2. The DNA matches TRBJ2-7 better at its end, which makes the J call doubtful. This CDR3 region has 15 residues. CDR1 is DFQATT and CDR2 is SNEGSKA in the germline V gene (reference sequence). The CDR3 DNA reads TGCAGTGCTCTTAAGCGGGAGGGCTCCTACAATGAGCAGTACTTC. It specifies CSALKREGSYNEQYF.

The chain uses TRBV29-1 and TRBJ2-7; perhaps TRBD2 as D (6 bases). The V end was cut by 0 bases, the J end by 6 bases, with 12 bases between. The CDR3 totals 13 residues. Germline V lookup: CDR1 SQVTM, CDR2 ANQGSEA. The DNA for the CDR3 is TGCAGCGTTGAAGATCTACTAGCCGGCGAGCAGTACTTC. Its protein product is CSVEDLLAGEQYF.

The chain uses TRBV12-3 or TRBV12-4 and TRBJ1-2; D might be TRBD1 (5 bases). CDR3 length: 13 residues. V was trimmed by 6 bases and J by 8 bases, leaving 16 bases between them. CDR3 region: CASSSVQGGGYTF. The CDR3, as DNA: TGTGCCAGCAGCTCCGTGCAGGGAGGGGGCTACACCTTC.

The chain carries TRBV29-1 and TRBJ2-7, with 11 bases that match TRBD1. Germline V gene data show CDR1 as SQVTM and CDR2 as ANQGSEA. The CDR3 length is 14 residues. Germline trimming cut 2 bases from V and 4 bases from J; bases unmatched to any gene: 4. This chain's CDR3 is CSVEKGQGAYEQYF. CDR3 DNA: TGCAGCGTTGAAAAAGGACAGGGGGCGTACGAGCAGTACTTC.

The V and J genes are TRBV4-3 and TRBJ2-2; perhaps TRBD2 as D (6 bases). The V gene lost 6 bases and the J gene lost 4 bases, with 12 bases spanning the gap. Germline-derived CDR1 and CDR2 are LGHNA and YSLEER. The CDR3 totals 14 residues. CDR3 DNA: TGCGCCAGCAGTAGGGGCGGGATCACCGGGGAGCTGTTTTTT. This gives the protein CASSRGGITGELFF.

Concerning this clonotype: A read error may be the cause here, since a much bigger clone is one base away. V and J are TRBV28 and TRBJ2-1; 8 nucleotides line up with TRBD2. The germline V gene has CDR1 MDHEN and CDR2 SYDVKM. With V trimmed by 5 bases and J by 8 bases, 14 bases remained unmatched. The CDR3 covers 16 residues. The CDR3 nucleotides are TGTGCCAGCAGTCCAAGGGGACGAGCGGGAGTGGATGAGCAGTTCTTC. Protein product: CASSPRGRAGVDEQFF.

The chain couples TRBV29-1 to TRBJ1-4; D may be TRBD1 (5 bases). The V end lost 5 bases, the J end lost 8 bases, and 15 bases lay between the germline ends. The length of the CDR3 is 13 residues. Germline V gene sequence: CDR1 SQVTM, CDR2 ANQGSEA. CDR3 nucleotides: TGCAGCGTTAGCAGGGAATTTGGCGAAAAACTGTTTTTT. Translating it yields CSVSREFGEKLFF.

This clonotype was picked up a small number of times. The chain has TRBV5-1 and TRBJ2-7, with a possible D match to TRBD1 (6 bases). Germline CDR1 SGHRS, CDR2 YFSETQ. The CDR3 is made up of 15 amino acids. V was trimmed by 3 bases and J by 3 bases, leaving 16 bases between them. As DNA, the CDR3 is TGCGCCAGCAGCTACAATACAGGGTTCGTCTACGAGCAGTACTTC. Protein sequence: CASSYNTGFVYEQYF.

The rearrangement joins TRBV11-2 to TRBJ2-3; weak D call: TRBD2 (7 bases). V was pared by 1 base and J by 4 bases, with 18 bases between. The germline gives CDR1 SGHAT, CDR2 FQNNGV. CDR3 length: 17 residues. DNA of the CDR3: TGTGCCAGCAGCTTAGTCCGGGGGGCCGGCAGTTCAGATACGCAGTATTTT. Protein sequence: CASSLVRGAGSSDTQYF. Full variable domain (missing parts from reference TRBV11-2 and TRBJ2-3): EAGVAQSPRYKIIEKRQSVAFWCNPISGHATLYWYQQILGQGPKLLIQFQNNGVVDDSQLPKDRFSAERLKGVDSTLKIQPAKLEDSAVYLCASSLVRGAGSSDTQYFGPGTRLTVL.

This chain links TRBV20-1 with TRBJ2-5; 14 nucleotides match TRBD2. The J call could be wrong; TRBJ2-7 is a better fit for the DNA end. Germline V gene sequence: CDR1 DFQATT, CDR2 SNEGSKA (reference sequence). CDR3 length: 14 amino acids. In DNA form, the CDR3 reads TGCAGTGCTAGAAGGACTAGCGGGAGGAGCGAGCAGTACTTC. Its protein product is CSARRTSGRSEQYF.

In nucleotides, the CDR3 is TGCAGTGCTAGAGATGGGTTCCAGGGATTCGAGCAGTACTTC. Its translation is CSARDGFQGFEQYF. The V and J genes are TRBV20-1 and TRBJ2-7, with a possible D match to TRBD1 (5 bases). Germline-derived CDR1 and CDR2 are DFQATT and SNEGSKA (reference sequence). The CDR3 consists of 14 residues. Deletions cut 0 bases from V and 6 bases from J, with 15 bases between.

The chain employs TRBV6-5 and TRBJ1-4; tentatively, D is TRBD1 (6 bases). The CDR3 runs to 15 residues. From germline, CDR1 is MNHEY and CDR2 SVGAGI. Trimming removed 2 bases at V and 3 bases at J, with 10 bases between. The CDR3 sequence is CASSYGQISNEKLFF. CDR3 DNA: TGTGCCAGCAGTTACGGACAGATTTCTAATGAAAAACTGTTTTTT.

With regard to this clonotype: A much larger clone differs by one base, so this may be a read error. The V call is TRBV7-2, the J call TRBJ2-5, with a tentative D call TRBD1 (6 bases). The better agreement between TRBJ2-1 and the DNA end casts doubt on the J call. The CDR3 length is 14 residues. The V gene's germline CDR1 is SGHTA and CDR2 FQGNSA. CDR3 DNA sequence: TGTGCCAGCAGCTCACTCCAGGGGCAAGAGACCCAGTTCTTC. Protein sequence: CASSSLQGQETQFF.